These 12 T cell receptor beta chains came from one sample sequenced in a study of blood T cell repertoires in COVID-19. Produced via immunoSEQ multiplex PCR; TCRdb's table is partial and in-frame only. Of 100,000 to 150,000 clones in the sample, more than 70% are singletons; the top ten hold about 1.2%. The sequenced sample was peripheral blood. Receptors originate from a woman over 75 with acute or convalescent COVID-19.

The chain employs TRBV9 and TRBJ2-3, with 11 positions matching TRBD2. Trimming removed 2 bases from V and 4 bases from J; junction bases left unmatched: 15. Germline values: CDR1 SGDLS, CDR2 YYNGEE. The CDR3 has 19 residues. CDR3 loop: CASSVTPTSGRRVPDTQYF. The CDR3 coding sequence is TGTGCCAGCAGCGTGACCCCAACTAGCGGGAGAAGGGTCCCAGATACGCAGTATTTT.

This clone was seen only once. This sequence joins TRBV27 and TRBJ2-1; 8 nucleotides align to TRBD1. Trimming took 5 bases from V and 3 from J; bases not matched to a gene: 18. CDR3 size: 19 residues. Germline CDR1 and CDR2: MNHEY and SMNVEV (reference sequence). This CDR3 reads CASSPRTGSRMNIYNEQFF. For the CDR3, the DNA is TGTGCCAGCAGTCCCCGGACAGGGAGCCGAATGAATATCTACAATGAGCAGTTCTTC.

V is TRBV28 and J is TRBJ1-6; no clear D. Deletions cut 3 bases from V and 6 bases from J, with 9 bases between. This CDR3 has 14 residues. The germline V gene encodes CDR1 MDHEN and CDR2 SYDVKM. CDR3 amino acids: CASSLREINSPLHF. CDR3 DNA: TGTGCCAGCAGTTTGAGGGAAATTAATTCACCCCTCCACTTT.

The J gene is TRBJ2-7, the V gene TRBV3-1 (or the pseudogene TRBV3-2); 9 nucleotides line up with TRBD2. The germline V gene encodes CDR1 LGHDT and CDR2 YNNKEL (reference sequence). CDR3 length: 18 residues. The V gene end was trimmed by 0 bases and the J gene end by 0 bases; junction bases not matched to a gene: 9. CDR3 residues: CASSQDSGLALSSYEQYF. The CDR3 region has the DNA TGTGCCAGCAGCCAAGATTCCGGACTAGCGCTAAGCTCCTACGAGCAGTACTTC.

The chain joins TRBV10-3 to TRBJ1-6; D gene uncertain. Germline V gene lookup returns CDR1 ENHRY and CDR2 SYGVKD. This CDR3 contains 16 residues. With 0 bases removed from V and 1 base from J, the gap between germline ends came to 7 bases. The CDR3 bases are TGTGCCATCAGTGAGTCTAGAGGATCCTATAATTCACCCCTCCACTTT. Its translation: CAISESRGSYNSPLHF.

The gene calls are TRBV6-2 or TRBV6-3 and TRBJ2-7; D not resolved. The CDR3 has 11 residues. Trimming cost V 5 bases and J 3 bases, with 5 bases left between them. Germline values: CDR1 MNHEY, CDR2 SVGEGT. CDR3 sequence (DNA): TGTGCCAGCAGTCAACTCTACGAGCAGTACTTC. Encoded protein: CASSQLYEQYF.

The rearrangement uses TRBV7-3 and TRBJ1-3, with TRBD1 matching 8 bases. J gave up 4 bases and V 1 base, and 12 bases lay outside the gene matches. The germline gives CDR1 SGHTA, CDR2 FQGTGA. CDR3 size: 18 residues. This chain's CDR3 is CASSLRSEAGGFGNTIYF. CDR3 bases: TGTGCCAGCAGCTTAAGGAGTGAGGCAGGGGGCTTCGGAAACACCATATATTTT.

The CDR3 spells CASSRAAGQGTQYF. CDR3 bases: TGCGCCAGCAGTCGTGCAGCGGGACAGGGGACCCAGTACTTC. This chain joins TRBV10-1 and TRBJ2-5; 9 positions agree with TRBD1. There are 14 residues in the CDR3. V trimming: 5 bases; J trimming: 7 bases; junction bases outside the gene matches: 8. CDR1 is WNHNN, CDR2 SYGVQD, per germline (reference sequence).

Only a few counts were recorded for this clone. The chain links TRBV5-1 to TRBJ1-1, with 8 bases aligning to TRBD1. The CDR3 length is 16 residues. After removal of 2 bases from V and 0 bases from J, the junction contained 6 bases not matched to a gene. In germline, CDR1 is SGHRS, CDR2 YFSETQ. This CDR3 is CASSFTQGALNTEAFF. The CDR3 bases are TGCGCCAGCAGCTTCACTCAGGGGGCCTTGAACACTGAAGCTTTCTTT.

The chain links TRBV7-3 to TRBJ1-1, with 7 bases identical to TRBD1. The CDR3 is 14 amino acids. Germline assignment: CDR1 SGHTA and CDR2 FQGTGA. The ends lost 5 bases at V and 3 bases at J; junction bases unmatched: 6. CDR3: CASSAGTADTEAFF. The CDR3 DNA follows: TGTGCCAGCAGCGCGGGGACAGCAGACACTGAAGCTTTCTTT.

The V gene is TRBV25-1, the J gene TRBJ1-1; D might be TRBD1 (6 bases). Germline values: CDR1 MGHDK, CDR2 SYGVNS. The CDR3 has 16 amino acids. Between the trimmed V and J ends, which lost 3 bases and 11 bases, there was a span of 25 bases. CDR3 sequence reads: CASSDLSGTSGSKAFF. The CDR3 bases are TGTGCCAGCAGTGACCTCAGCGGGACATCGGGTTCTAAGGCTTTCTTT. Drawing the rest from reference TRBV25-1 and TRBJ1-1, the complete variable domain is EADIYQTPRYLVIGTGKKITLECSQTMGHDKMYWYQQDPGMELHLIHYSYGVNSTEKGDLSSESTVSRIRTEHFPLTLESARPSHTSQYLCASSDLSGTSGSKAFFGQGTRLTVV.

The J gene is TRBJ1-5, the V gene TRBV2; 7 positions match TRBD1. V lost 4 bases, J lost 0 bases, and 6 bases stayed unmatched. Germline CDR1 reads SNHLY; CDR2 reads FYNNEI. This CDR3 has 16 amino acids. CDR3 DNA sequence: TGTGCCAGCAGTGGGGACAGCAGATATAGCAATCAGCCCCAGCATTTT. Translating gives CASSGDSRYSNQPQHF.